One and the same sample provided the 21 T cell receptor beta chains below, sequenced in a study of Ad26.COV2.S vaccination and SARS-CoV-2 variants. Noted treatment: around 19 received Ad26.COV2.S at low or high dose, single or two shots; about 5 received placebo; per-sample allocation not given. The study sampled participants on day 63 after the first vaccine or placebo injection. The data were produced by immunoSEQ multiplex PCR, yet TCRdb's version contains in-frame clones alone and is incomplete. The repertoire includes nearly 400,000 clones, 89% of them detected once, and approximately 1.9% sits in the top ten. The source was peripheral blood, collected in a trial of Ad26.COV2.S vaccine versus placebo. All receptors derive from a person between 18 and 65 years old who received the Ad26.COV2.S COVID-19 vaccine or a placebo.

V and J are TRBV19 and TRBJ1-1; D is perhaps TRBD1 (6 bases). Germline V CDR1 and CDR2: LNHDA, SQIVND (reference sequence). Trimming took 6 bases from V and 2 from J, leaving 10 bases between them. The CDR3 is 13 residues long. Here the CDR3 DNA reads TGTGCCAGTAGGACAGGTTCCAACACTGAAGCTTTCTTT. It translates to CASRTGSNTEAFF.

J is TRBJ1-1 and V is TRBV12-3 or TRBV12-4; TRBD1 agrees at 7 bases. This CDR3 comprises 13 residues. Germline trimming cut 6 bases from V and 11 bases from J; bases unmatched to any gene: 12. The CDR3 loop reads CASSKSTDRMAFF. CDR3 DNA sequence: TGTGCCAGCAGCAAGTCGACGGACAGGATGGCTTTCTTT.

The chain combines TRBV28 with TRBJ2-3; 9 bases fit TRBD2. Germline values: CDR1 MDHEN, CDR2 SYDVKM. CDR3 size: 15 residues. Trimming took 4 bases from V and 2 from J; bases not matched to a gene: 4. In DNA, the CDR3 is TGTGCCAGCAGTTCGAGGGGACTAGCCACAGATACGCAGTATTTT. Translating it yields CASSSRGLATDTQYF.

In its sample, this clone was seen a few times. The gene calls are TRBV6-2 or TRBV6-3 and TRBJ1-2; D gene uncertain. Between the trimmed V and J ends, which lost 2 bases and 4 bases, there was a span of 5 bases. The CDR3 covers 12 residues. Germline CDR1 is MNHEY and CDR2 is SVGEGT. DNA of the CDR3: TGTGCCAGCAGTTACAATAGCTATGGCTACACCTTC. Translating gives CASSYNSYGYTF.

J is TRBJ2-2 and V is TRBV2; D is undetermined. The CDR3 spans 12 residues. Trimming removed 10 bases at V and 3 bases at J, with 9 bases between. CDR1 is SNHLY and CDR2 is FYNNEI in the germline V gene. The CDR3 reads CATSQDTGELFF. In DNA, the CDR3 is TGTGCCACCTCACAAGACACCGGGGAGCTGTTTTTT. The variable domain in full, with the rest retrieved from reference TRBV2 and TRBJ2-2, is EPEVTQTPSHQVTQMGQEVILRCVPISNHLYFYWYRQILGQKVEFLVSFYNNEISEKSEIFDDQFSVERPDGSNFTLKIRSTKLEDSAMYFCATSQDTGELFFGEGSRLTVL.

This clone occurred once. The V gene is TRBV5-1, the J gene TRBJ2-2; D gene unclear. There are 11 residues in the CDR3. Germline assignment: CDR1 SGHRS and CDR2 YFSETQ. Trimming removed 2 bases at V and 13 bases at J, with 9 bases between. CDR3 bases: TGCGCCAGCAGCTTAGGGCGCAGGCTGTTTTTT. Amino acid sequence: CASSLGRRLFF. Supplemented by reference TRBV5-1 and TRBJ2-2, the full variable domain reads KAGVTQTPRYLIKTRGQQVTLSCSPISGHRSVSWYQQTPGQGLQFLFEYFSETQRNKGNFPGRFSGRQFSNSRSEMNVSTLELGDSALYLCASSLGRRLFFGEGSRLTVL.

The CDR3 protein is CASSRWVAEGFEQYF. CDR3 nucleotides: TGTGCCAGCAGCCGGTGGGTAGCGGAGGGGTTCGAGCAGTACTTC. The gene calls are TRBV5-6 and TRBJ2-7, with a tentative D call TRBD2 (6 bases). This CDR3 comprises 15 residues. The germline V gene encodes CDR1 SGHDT and CDR2 YYEEEE. V was cut by 4 bases and J by 6 bases, with 20 bases left in between.

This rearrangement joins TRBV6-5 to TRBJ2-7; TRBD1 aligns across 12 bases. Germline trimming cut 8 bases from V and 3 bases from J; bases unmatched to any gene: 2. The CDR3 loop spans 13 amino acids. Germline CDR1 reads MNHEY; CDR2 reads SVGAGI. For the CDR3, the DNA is TGTGCCAGCGGGGACAGGGGGCACTACGAGCAGTACTTC. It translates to CASGDRGHYEQYF.

The CDR3 DNA follows: TGTGCCAGCAGTGAATTGTCGGCAGGGGAGCCGGGAGCTTTCTTT. Translation gives CASSELSAGEPGAFF. V gene TRBV6-1 combines with J gene TRBJ1-1; weak D call: TRBD1 (6 bases). Germline CDR1 MNHNS, CDR2 SASEGT. Trimming pared 2 bases from V and 10 bases from J, leaving 20 bases between. This CDR3 region has 15 residues.

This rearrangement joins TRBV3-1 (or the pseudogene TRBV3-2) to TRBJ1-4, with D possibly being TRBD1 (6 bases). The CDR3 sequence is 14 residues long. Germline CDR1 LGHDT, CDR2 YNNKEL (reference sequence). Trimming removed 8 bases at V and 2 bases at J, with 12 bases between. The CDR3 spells CASSLQGTNEKLFF. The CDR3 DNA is TGTGCCAGCTCCTTACAGGGCACTAATGAAAAACTGTTTTTT.

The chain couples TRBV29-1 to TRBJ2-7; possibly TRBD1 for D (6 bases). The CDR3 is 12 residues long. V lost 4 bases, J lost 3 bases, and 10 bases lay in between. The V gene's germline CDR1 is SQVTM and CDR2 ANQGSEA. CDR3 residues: CSVVRDNYEQYF. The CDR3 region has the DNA TGCAGCGTTGTTCGGGACAACTACGAGCAGTACTTC.

The CDR3 is CASSPGRAADTQYF. CDR3 nucleotides: TGTGCCAGCAGCCCCGGGAGGGCGGCAGATACGCAGTATTTT. The chain links TRBV7-8 to TRBJ2-3, with 8 positions matching TRBD2. The germline gives CDR1 SGHVS, CDR2 FQNEAQ. Trimming took 5 bases from V and 4 from J; bases not matched to a gene: 5. The CDR3 is 14 residues long.

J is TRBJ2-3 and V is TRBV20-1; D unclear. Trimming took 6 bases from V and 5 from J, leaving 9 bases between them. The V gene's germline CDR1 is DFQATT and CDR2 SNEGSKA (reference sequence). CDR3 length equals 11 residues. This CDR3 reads CSAEWGDTQYF. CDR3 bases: TGCAGTGCGGAGTGGGGAGATACGCAGTATTTT.

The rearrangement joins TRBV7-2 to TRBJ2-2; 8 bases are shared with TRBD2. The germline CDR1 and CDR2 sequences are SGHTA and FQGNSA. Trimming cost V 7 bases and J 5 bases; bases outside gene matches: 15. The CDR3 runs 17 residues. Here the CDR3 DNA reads TGTGCCAGCACCCTGCGGGGAACTAGCGGCACAACCGGGGAGCTGTTTTTT. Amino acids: CASTLRGTSGTTGELFF. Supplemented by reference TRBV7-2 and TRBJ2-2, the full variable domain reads GAGVSQSPSNKVTEKGKDVELRCDPISGHTALYWYRQSLGQGLEFLIYFQGNSAPDKSGLPSDRFSAERTGGSVSTLTIQRTQQEDSAVYLCASTLRGTSGTTGELFFGEGSRLTVL.

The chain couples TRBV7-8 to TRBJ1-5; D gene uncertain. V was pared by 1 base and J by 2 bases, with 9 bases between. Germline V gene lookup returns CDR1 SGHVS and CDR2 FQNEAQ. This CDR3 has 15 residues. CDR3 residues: CASSLVGSGNQPQHF. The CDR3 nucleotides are TGTGCCAGCAGCTTAGTGGGATCTGGCAATCAGCCCCAGCATTTT.

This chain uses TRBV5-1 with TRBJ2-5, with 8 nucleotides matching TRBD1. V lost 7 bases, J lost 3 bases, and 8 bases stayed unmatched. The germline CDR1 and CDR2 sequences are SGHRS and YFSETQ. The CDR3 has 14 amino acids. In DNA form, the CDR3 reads TGCGCCAGCCGACCGACAGGGGACGAAGAGACCCAGTACTTC. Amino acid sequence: CASRPTGDEETQYF.

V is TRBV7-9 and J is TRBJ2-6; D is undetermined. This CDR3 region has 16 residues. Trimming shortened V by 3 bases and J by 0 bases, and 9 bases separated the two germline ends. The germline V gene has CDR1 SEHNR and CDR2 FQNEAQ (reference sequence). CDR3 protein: CASSFSASSGANVLTF. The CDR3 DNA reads TGTGCCAGCAGCTTCTCGGCCAGCTCTGGGGCCAACGTCCTGACTTTC. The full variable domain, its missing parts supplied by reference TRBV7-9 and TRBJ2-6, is DTGVSQNPRHKITKRGQNVTFRCDPISEHNRLYWYRQTLGQGPEFLTYFQNEAQLEKSRLLSDRFSAERPKGSFSTLEIQRTEQGDSAMYLCASSFSASSGANVLTFGAGSRLTVL.

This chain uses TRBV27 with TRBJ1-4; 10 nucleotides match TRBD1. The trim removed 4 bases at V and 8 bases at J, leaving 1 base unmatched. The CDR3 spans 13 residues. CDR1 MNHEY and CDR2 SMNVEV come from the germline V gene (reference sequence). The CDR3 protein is CASSWGQGEKLFF. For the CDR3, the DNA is TGTGCCAGCAGTTGGGGACAGGGGGAAAAACTGTTTTTT. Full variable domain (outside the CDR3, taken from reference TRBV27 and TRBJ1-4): EAQVTQNPRYLITVTGKKLTVTCSQNMNHEYMSWYRQDPGLGLRQIYYSMNVEVTDKGDVPEGYKVSRKEKRNFPLILESPSPNQTSLYFCASSWGQGEKLFFGSGTQLSVL.

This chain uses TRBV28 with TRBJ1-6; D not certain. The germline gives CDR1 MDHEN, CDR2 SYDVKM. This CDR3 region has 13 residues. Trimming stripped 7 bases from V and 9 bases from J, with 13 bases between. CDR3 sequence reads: CASTIPQGSPLHF. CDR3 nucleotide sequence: TGTGCCAGCACCATTCCCCAAGGTTCACCCCTCCACTTT.

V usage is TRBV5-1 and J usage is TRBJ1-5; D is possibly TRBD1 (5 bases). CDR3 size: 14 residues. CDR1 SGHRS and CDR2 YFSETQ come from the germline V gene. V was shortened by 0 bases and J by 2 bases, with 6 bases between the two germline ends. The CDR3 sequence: CASSLGDRNQPQHF. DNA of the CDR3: TGCGCCAGCAGCTTGGGGGACCGCAATCAGCCCCAGCATTTT.

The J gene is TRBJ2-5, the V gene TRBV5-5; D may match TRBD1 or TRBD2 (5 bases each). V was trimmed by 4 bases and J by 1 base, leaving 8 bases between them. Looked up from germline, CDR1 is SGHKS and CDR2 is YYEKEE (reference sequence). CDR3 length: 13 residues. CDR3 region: CASSGDAQETQYF. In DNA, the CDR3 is TGTGCCAGCAGCGGGGACGCCCAAGAGACCCAGTACTTC. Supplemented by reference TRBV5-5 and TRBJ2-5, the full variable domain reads DAGVTQSPTHLIKTRGQQVTLRCSPISGHKSVSWYQQVLGQGPQFIFQYYEKEERGRGNFPDRFSARQFPNYSSELNVNALLLGDSALYLCASSGDAQETQYFGPGTRLLVL.